This TCR beta chain was sequenced for a study of cytomegalovirus exposure and HLA in healthy donors (TCRdb year 2017). For the wider study: An earlier analysis of several hundred of the donors reported 276 Gb of sequence data and 95 million to 130 million unique TCR beta sequences obtained from some 170 million T cells. In an earlier analysis of a few hundred of the donors, high-throughput TCR beta sequencing was used to judge whether each TCR beta V gene segment behaved as functional or pseudogenic. In a later genetic analysis, genome-wide SNP genotypes for 398 of the 666 donors were used, and that subset was treated as a discovery cohort. Alongside the repertoire data, information on donor age, sex, ethnicity and CMV serostatus was compiled. The number of donors typed differed by locus, with roughly 629-640 for A, B, C, DRB1 and DQB1, 522 for DQA1, 600 to 610 for DPA1, and approximately 470 for DPB1. Roughly five DR-DQ haplotypes were handled as single units for association and clustering, since linkage in the cohort was strong. Rather than drawing on any new phenotypic data, the later analysis identified candidate immune exposures from TCR beta sequences and the way those sequences occurred across donors. Every discovery cohort repertoire had been produced on one sequencing platform. The study aimed to test whether signatures of past pathogen exposure could be identified by cataloging public T cell receptors. Roughly 300 gigabases of sequencing data and some 85 million unique TCR sequences were included in an early release covering about 620 HLA-typed donors. The study profiled the T cell repertoires of under 700 subjects by immunosequencing and related them to cytomegalovirus serostatus. The study combined high-throughput TCR immunosequencing, statistical association of individual TCRs with disease status, and machine learning to predict cytomegalovirus infection status. Among the roughly 390 genotyped donors, approximately 76% belonged to the genetic ancestry cluster associated with self-reported Caucasian donors. In addition to the first cohort of several hundred subjects, a separate validation cohort of 130 or so different subjects was used. Both class I and class II loci were covered by HLA typing, at four-digit resolution. Across 300 to 400 genotyped donors of the cohort, an average of roughly 250,000 unique TCR beta nucleotide sequences per donor were sequenced, and 15% to 20% of those sequences were non-productive. To study patterns of TCR occurrence, a later analysis re-analyzed previously published TCR beta repertoires from around 660 donors and added high-resolution HLA genotyping. General study outcomes and caveats: In a later genetic analysis, fewer N-insertions in productive TCRs were reported among donors in an Asian-associated ancestry cluster than the approximately 670-donor mean. Most TCR sequences were seen in very few donors, while some public TCRs were found in many individuals. At a false discovery rate of 0.05, a later analysis linked around 17,000 TCR beta sequences to specific HLA alleles. The cohort was sequenced for TCR beta chains only, and without alpha or paired-chain data the features that could be detected were limited. A cluster of highly shared sequence variants was judged likely to represent a technical artifact of the sequencing pipeline. Correlated functional status among segregating V segments might be attributable to linkage disequilibrium, but an unknown experimental factor could not be ruled out. Immune exposure information for the cohort was limited to CMV serostatus. Most CMV-associated TCR beta chains appeared to be HLA-restricted in a later analysis, and the HLA associations seemed to be driven largely by CMV exposure. Cytomegalovirus status was reported to be diagnosed by the classifier with high specificity and sensitivity in both the original and validation cohorts. Assigning TCR associations to individual alleles was difficult when HLA alleles, especially DR and DQ, strongly co-occurred. In vitro tests confirmed that three of the cytomegalovirus-associated TCR beta chains recognize cytomegalovirus antigens. In a later analysis, the rate of TCR association differed among HLA loci, with DRB1 alleles having the most associated TCRs and HLA-C alleles having the fewest. In a later analysis, several top co-occurrence clusters were reported to appear linked to parvovirus B19, influenza, CMV and Epstein-Barr virus. The authors suggested that the approach could potentially be extended to other disease states and immunological phenotypes. A further reported finding was that TCR beta sequences accurately predicted the HLA-A and HLA-B alleles for most subjects in the first cohort. The earlier analysis of a few hundred of the donors excluded over 15 rarely observed V segments, including chromosome 9 orphons, because counts were too low. In a later analysis, HLA-associated TCR beta chains were found to be more clonally expanded and to have lower generation probabilities than equally common non-associated chains. In a later genetic analysis, a missense DCLRE1C variant was associated with V-gene and J-gene trimming of TCR beta chains, and the association was replicated in an independent cohort. Roughly uniform sequencing depth across donors was assumed in presence/absence analyses, although this assumption may not hold. The study gave a list of 150 to 200 TCR beta chains associated with cytomegalovirus. In an earlier analysis of some 640 of the donors, most TCR beta V segments were observed in productive rearrangements about 87% or about 30% of the time, broadly matching IMGT annotations. Because HLA typing was unavailable for some donors at each locus, only the typed subset was used in association tests.

The cohort was made up of several hundred healthy bone marrow donors. At the time of sampling, all cohort members were nominally healthy, though unrecorded immune exposures were likely present. The donor was CMV seropositive and was included in the group of almost 300 seropositive cohort members. Every donor gave a peripheral blood sample, and the peripheral blood mononuclear cells from that sample were used for TCR beta sequencing. The Qiagen DNeasy Blood Extraction Kit was used to extract genomic DNA from the blood cell samples. This clone was observed a few times. What antigen it recognizes has not been identified. Base qualities are not recorded, but no much larger clone differs from it by a single base. The method was the immunoSEQ multiplex PCR assay. For the multiplex PCR, a mixture combining 60 forward primers for TCR Vbeta segments and 13 reverse primers for TCR Jbeta segments was used. A multiplex PCR assay on genomic DNA amplified the CDR3 region of rearranged TCR beta genes. The Illumina HiSeq System was used to sequence the amplified TCR beta libraries as 87-base-pair reads. Per the source publication's procedure: A later analysis tallied 80 million to 95 million unique TCR beta chains across the 666 repertoires, and some 12 million of those chains were shared by two or more donors. To remove PCR and sequencing errors, raw reads were error-corrected and collapsed into unique sequences using a nearest-neighbor algorithm that merged closely related sequences. To assign V, D and J gene segments, CDR3 sequences were aligned to IMGT reference sequences. For a sequence to be retained, at least a six-nucleotide match to both a V gene segment and a J gene segment was required. Rearrangements were classified as productive when the CDR3 lacked stop codons and remained in frame with V and J, and all other rearrangements were classified as non-productive. Following IMGT convention, CDR3 was defined as the stretch from the second conserved V-encoded cysteine to the conserved J-encoded phenylalanine. In an earlier analysis of around 540 of the donors, sequences lacking an unambiguous match to a single V gene segment were excluded. An earlier analysis of several hundred of the donors called V segments functional above 56.7% productive rearrangements and segregating when the between-donor standard deviation exceeded 5%. To diagnose cytomegalovirus status from the catalog of TCR beta chain sequences, a statistical classification framework was built. A later analysis assigned V and J genes by comparing TCR nucleotide sequences with IMGT/GENE-DB human TR gene sequences. A later analysis assigned CDR3 sequences and most-parsimonious VDJ recombination scenarios with the TCRdist pipeline. In a later analysis, each TCR beta chain was defined by its CDR3 amino acid sequence together with its V-gene family, and reads without a unique V-gene family were excluded. As a way to deal with suspected cross-contamination and a sequencing artifact, a later analysis dropped 450 to 700 nucleotide sequences that were highly shared and had low generation probability. A later analysis calculated a clonal expansion index for each public chain from normalized within-repertoire ranks of inferred template counts. In a later analysis, generation probabilities were computed with a VDJ recombination model fitted to out-of-frame rearrangements, and the resulting probabilities were checked against IGoR. In a later analysis, TCR-TCR, TCR-HLA and TCR-CMV co-occurrence was scored with hypergeometric tests, and a repertoire-size bias correction was applied to TCR pairs. False discovery rates were estimated in a later analysis by permuting HLA or CMV assignments 20 times. In a later analysis, co-occurring TCRs were grouped using DBSCAN, and TCRdist sequence similarity was added for clustering within HLA-allele-positive subsets. Repertoires with fewer than 30,000 or more than 120,000 public chains, plus five repertoires with anomalous nucleotide sharing, were excluded from co-occurrence clustering. TCRdb limited this immuneACCESS table to in-frame rearrangements with V and J called. A share of clones is missing; checked studies link under half to unresolved V genes, and the rest is unexplained. V and J calls and clone size come straight from that table; D and trimming were deduced from the DNA. Recorded for this sample are tens of thousands of clones; about 67% of them occurred a single time. The top ten clones comprise about 7.4% of the sample.

The sample was PBMCs. The sequence came from a man in his forties or fifties in good health and CMV-seropositive.

For the CDR3, the sequence is CASRYPGHRLNTEAFF. The bases are TGTGCCAGCAGGTATCCGGGACACAGATTGAACACTGAAGCTTTCTTT. Rearrangement joined TRBV5-6 to TRBJ1-1; TRBD1 could be the D gene, as 6 bases match. V loses 5 bases of germline sequence and J loses 0 bases, and the interval between the two ends is 17 bases. CDR3 length: 16 amino acids, cysteine to phenylalanine. The kept DNA is CDR3 alone, 48 bases in frame from the first base. Per the germline V gene, SGHDT is the CDR1 and YYEEEE is the CDR2.